Given below is one TCR beta chain in context. Antigen specificity is unknown. These data are taken from a study of PD-1 blockade in classical Hodgkin lymphoma. Every patient experienced relapse after autologous stem cell transplantation, and brentuximab vedotin exposure varied. Reported best responses ranged across complete response, partial response or progressive disease. Assay: immunoSEQ multiplex PCR; the TCRdb copy retains only in-frame clones and omits some. Here the sample spans over 85,000 clones, 75% to 85% being singletons. Notes on the study in general: A significant rise in TCR diversity by C4D1 was seen for CD4+ but not CD8+ cells. Whoever responded completely had baseline diversity much like that seen in newly diagnosed patients.

V gave up 6 bases and J gave up 5 bases, with 7 bases separating them. Germline CDR1 SQVTM, CDR2 ANQGSEA. The CDR3 is made up of 10 amino acids. This clonotype was obtained from a human donor with classical Hodgkin lymphoma. The rearrangement joins TRBV29-1 to TRBJ2-5; D gene unclear. The source was peripheral blood mononuclear cells (PBMCs), collected before the second cycle of nivolumab. CDR3 in DNA: TGCAGCGTCGGGCCTGAGACCCAGTACTTC. Its translation: CSVGPETQYF.